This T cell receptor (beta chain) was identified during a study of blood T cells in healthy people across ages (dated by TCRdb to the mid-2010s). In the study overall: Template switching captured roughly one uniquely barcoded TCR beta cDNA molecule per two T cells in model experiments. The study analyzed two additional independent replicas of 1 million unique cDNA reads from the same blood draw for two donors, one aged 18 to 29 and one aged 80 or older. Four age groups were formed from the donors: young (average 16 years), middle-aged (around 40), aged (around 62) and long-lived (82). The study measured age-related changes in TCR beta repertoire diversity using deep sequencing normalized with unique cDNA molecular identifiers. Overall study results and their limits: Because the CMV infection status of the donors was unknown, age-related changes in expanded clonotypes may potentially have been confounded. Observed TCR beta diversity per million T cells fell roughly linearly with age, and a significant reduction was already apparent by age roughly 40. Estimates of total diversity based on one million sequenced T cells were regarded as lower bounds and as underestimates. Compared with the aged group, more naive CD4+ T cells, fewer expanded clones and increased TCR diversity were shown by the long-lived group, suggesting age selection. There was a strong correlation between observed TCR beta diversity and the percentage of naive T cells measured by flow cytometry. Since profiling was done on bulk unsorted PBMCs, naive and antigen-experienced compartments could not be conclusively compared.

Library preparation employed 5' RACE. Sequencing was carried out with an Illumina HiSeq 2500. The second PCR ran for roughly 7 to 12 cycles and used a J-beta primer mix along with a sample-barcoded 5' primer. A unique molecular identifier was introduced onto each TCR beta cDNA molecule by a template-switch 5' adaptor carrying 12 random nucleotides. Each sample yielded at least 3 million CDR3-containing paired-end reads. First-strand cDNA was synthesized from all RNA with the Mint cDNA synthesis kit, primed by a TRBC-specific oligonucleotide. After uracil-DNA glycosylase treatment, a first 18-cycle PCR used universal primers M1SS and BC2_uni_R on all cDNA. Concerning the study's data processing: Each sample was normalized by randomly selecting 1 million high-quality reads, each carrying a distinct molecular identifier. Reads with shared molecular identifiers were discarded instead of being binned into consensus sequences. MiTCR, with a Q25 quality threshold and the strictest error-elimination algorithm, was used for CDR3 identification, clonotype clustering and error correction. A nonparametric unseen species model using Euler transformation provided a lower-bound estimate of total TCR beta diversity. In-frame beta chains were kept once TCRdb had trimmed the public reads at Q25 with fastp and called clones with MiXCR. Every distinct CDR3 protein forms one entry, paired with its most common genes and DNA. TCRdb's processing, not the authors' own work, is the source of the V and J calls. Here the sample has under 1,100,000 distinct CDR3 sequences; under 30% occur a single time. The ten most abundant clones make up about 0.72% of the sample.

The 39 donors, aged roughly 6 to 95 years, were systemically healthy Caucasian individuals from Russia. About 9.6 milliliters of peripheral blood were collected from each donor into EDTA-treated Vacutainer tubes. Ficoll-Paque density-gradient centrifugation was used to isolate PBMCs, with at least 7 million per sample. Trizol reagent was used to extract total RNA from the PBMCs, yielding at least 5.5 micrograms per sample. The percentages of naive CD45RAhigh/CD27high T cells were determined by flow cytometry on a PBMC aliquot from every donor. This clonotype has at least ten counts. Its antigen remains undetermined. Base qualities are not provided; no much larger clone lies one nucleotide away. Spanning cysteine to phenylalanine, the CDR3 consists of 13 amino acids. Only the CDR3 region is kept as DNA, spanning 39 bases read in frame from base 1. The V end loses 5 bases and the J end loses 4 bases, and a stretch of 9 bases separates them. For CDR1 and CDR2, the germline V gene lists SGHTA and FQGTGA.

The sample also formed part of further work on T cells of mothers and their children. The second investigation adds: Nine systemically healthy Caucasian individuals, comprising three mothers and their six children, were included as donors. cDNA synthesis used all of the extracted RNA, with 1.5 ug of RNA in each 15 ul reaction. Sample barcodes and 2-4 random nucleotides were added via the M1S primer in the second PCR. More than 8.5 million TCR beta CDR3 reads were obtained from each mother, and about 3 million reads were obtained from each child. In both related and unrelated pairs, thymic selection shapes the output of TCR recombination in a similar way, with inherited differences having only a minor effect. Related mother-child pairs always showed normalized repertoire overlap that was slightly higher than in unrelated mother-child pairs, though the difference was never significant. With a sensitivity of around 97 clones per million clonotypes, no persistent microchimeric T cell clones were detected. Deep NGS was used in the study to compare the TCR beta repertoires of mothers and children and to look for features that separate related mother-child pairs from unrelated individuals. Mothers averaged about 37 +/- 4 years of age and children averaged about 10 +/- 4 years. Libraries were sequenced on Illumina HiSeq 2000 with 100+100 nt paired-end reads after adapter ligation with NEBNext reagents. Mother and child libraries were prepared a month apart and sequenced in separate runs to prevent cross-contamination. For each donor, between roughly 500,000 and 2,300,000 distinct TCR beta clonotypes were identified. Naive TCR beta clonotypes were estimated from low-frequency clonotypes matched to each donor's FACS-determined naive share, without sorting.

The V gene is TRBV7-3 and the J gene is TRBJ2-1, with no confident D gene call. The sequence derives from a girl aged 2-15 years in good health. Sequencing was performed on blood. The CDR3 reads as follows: CASSLTIYNEQFF. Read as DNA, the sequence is TGTGCCAGCAGCCTGACCATTTACAATGAGCAGTTCTTC.